Listed here are 12 T cell receptor beta chains from one sample, sequenced in a study of cytomegalovirus exposure and HLA in healthy donors. Only in-frame clones appear in the TCRdb table, and some are missing; sequencing was by immunoSEQ multiplex PCR. The sample holds roughly 200,000 clones, around nine tenths seen once. What was sequenced was PBMCs. The receptors here all came from a man aged 25-45 years in good health and CMV-seropositive.

This CDR3 is CASSFRDGRNQPQHF. CDR3 coding DNA: TGTGCCAGCAGCTTCCGGGACGGTCGTAATCAGCCCCAGCATTTT. The chain links TRBV28 to TRBJ1-5; the D gene is possibly TRBD1 (5 bases). V was pared by 6 bases and J by 4 bases, with 16 bases between. CDR1 and CDR2 from the germline V gene are MDHEN and SYDVKM. The CDR3 contains 15 residues.

The J gene is TRBJ1-2, the V gene TRBV6-1; 9 nucleotides agree with TRBD1. CDR3 length: 13 amino acids. Germline V lookup: CDR1 MNHNS, CDR2 SASEGT. With 6 bases clipped from V and 8 bases from J, the junction kept 7 bases outside the gene matches. The CDR3 DNA sequence: TGTGCCAGCAGAGTGCCGGGACAGGGAGGCTACACCTTC. Encoded protein: CASRVPGQGGYTF.

Concerning this clone: One end of the junction does not line up with germline, which may come from a read error. V and J are TRBV7-3 and TRBJ2-3; D might be TRBD2 (6 bases). The CDR3 runs to 15 residues. From germline, CDR1 is SGHTA and CDR2 FQGTGA. This chain's CDR3 is CASSLSSGSTDTQYF. CDR3 DNA: TGTGCCAGCAGTTTAAGTAGCGGTAGCACAGATACGCAGTATTTT.

The V call is TRBV4-1, the J call TRBJ2-1, with 12 bases aligning to TRBD1. Trimming took 0 bases from V and 3 from J; bases not matched to a gene: 9. This CDR3 contains 19 residues. Germline-derived CDR1 and CDR2 are MGHRA and YSYEKL. CDR3 coding DNA: TGCGCCAGCAGCCAAGATCCGGGACAGGGGGCTACCGTCTACAATGAGCAGTTCTTC. This sequence encodes CASSQDPGQGATVYNEQFF.

The chain combines TRBV29-1 with TRBJ2-5; D is possibly TRBD2 (5 bases). Looked up from germline, CDR1 is SQVTM and CDR2 is ANQGSEA. This CDR3 has 14 residues. The ends were cut back, 1 base at V and 0 bases at J, with 9 bases in the middle. The CDR3 DNA is TGCAGCGTTGAAGGAGGGATTAACCAAGAGACCCAGTACTTC. Protein sequence: CSVEGGINQETQYF.

The chain uses TRBV27 and TRBJ1-3, with D unclear. V was shortened by 8 bases and J by 1 base, with 12 bases between the two germline ends. The CDR3 has 14 amino acids. Germline V gene lookup returns CDR1 MNHEY and CDR2 SMNVEV (reference sequence). The CDR3 DNA follows: TGTGCCAGCGGAGCTGACGGTTCTGGAAACACCATATATTTT. It codes for CASGADGSGNTIYF.

V is TRBV10-1 and J is TRBJ1-2, with a tentative D call TRBD1 (6 bases). Germline V CDR1 and CDR2: WNHNN, SYGVQD (reference sequence). V was cut by 3 bases and J by 6 bases, with 17 bases left in between. The CDR3 runs to 15 residues. The CDR3 bases are TGCGCCAGCAGTGAAAATCGGGCCAGGGGTCATGGCTACACCTTC. Residues: CASSENRARGHGYTF.

The rearrangement links TRBV29-1 to TRBJ2-3; 7 nucleotides agree with TRBD2. Germline V gives CDR1 SQVTM, CDR2 ANQGSEA. The CDR3 is made up of 14 amino acids. The J segment lost 2 bases and the V segment lost 7 bases, leaving 9 bases of the junction unmatched. CDR3 nucleotides: TGCAGCGAGCGACTGGGGGGGTCCACAGATACGCAGTATTTT. It yields the protein CSERLGGSTDTQYF.

Here the CDR3 reads CASSLPSFWGTDTQYF. CDR3 nucleotides: TGTGCCAGCAGCCTCCCTAGCTTCTGGGGCACAGATACGCAGTATTTT. The chain joins TRBV5-4 to TRBJ2-3; tentatively, D is TRBD2 (5 bases). The CDR3 totals 16 residues. V shed 4 bases and J shed 1 base, with 16 bases lying between them. The germline V gene has CDR1 SGHNT and CDR2 YYREEE (reference sequence).

The V gene is TRBV4-1, the J gene TRBJ2-7, with 7 positions matching TRBD1. The CDR3 contains 15 residues. The V gene's germline CDR1 is MGHRA and CDR2 YSYEKL. Trimming took 0 bases from V and 4 from J; bases not matched to a gene: 6. The CDR3 DNA sequence: TGCGCCAGCAGCCAAGAAGGGACAGTTGCGTACGAGCAGTACTTC. This codes for CASSQEGTVAYEQYF.

This clone was recorded many times. The V gene is TRBV6-5, the J gene TRBJ1-2; D ambiguous. Germline-derived CDR1 and CDR2 are MNHEY and SVGAGI. The CDR3 has 14 amino acids. The V end lost 0 bases, the J end lost 8 bases, and 13 bases lay between the germline ends. The CDR3 DNA is TGTGCCAGCAGTTACTCTTCTGCAGCCGTCGGCTACACCTTC. Translating gives CASSYSSAAVGYTF.

The gene calls are TRBV5-1 and TRBJ2-1; 10 positions agree with TRBD2. The CDR3 totals 14 residues. Germline V gives CDR1 SGHRS, CDR2 YFSETQ. V trimming: 2 bases; J trimming: 5 bases; junction bases outside the gene matches: 1. The DNA for the CDR3 is TGCGCCAGCAGCTTAGCGGGAGGGAACAATGAGCAGTTCTTC. Translation gives CASSLAGGNNEQFF.